This record concerns one T cell receptor beta chain sequence. This entry belongs to a study of CD8+CD57+ T cells in acquired aplastic anemia. An expansion of CD8+CD57+ cells by flow cytometry had been shown in patients chosen for sequencing. Both TCR beta VDJ combination and CDR3 sequence profiling were carried out. Genomic DNA was the template for this profiling. TCRdb independently ran MiXCR on the reads; one entry per CDR3 protein. This sample yields 75,000 to 80,000 distinct CDR3 sequences, of which about 70% are seen a single time; approximately 78% belongs to the top ten. Looked up from germline, CDR1 is SEHNR and CDR2 is FQNEAQ (reference sequence). The CDR3 consists of 15 residues. The junction had 7 bases not matched to a gene; V was cut back by 5 bases and J by 4 bases.

The sample was sorted CD4+, CD8+, or CD8+CD57+ T cells (not recorded which) from PBMCs. The TCR was taken from a human donor with aplastic anemia. V usage is TRBV7-9 and J usage is TRBJ1-2; 10 bases agree with TRBD1. CDR3 in amino acids: CASSAGTGDGYGYTF. CDR3 coding DNA: TGTGCCAGCAGCGCAGGGACAGGGGATGGCTATGGCTACACCTTC.